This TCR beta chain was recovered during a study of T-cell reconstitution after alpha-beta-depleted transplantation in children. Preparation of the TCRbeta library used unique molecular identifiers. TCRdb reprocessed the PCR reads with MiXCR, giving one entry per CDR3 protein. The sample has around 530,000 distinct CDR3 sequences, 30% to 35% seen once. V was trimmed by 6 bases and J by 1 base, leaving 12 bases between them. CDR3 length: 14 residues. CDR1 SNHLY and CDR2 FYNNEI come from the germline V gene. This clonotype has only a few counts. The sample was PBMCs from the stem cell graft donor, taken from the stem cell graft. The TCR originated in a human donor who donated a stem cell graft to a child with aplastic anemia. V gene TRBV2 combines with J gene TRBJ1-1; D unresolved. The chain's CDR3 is CASSLRPPNTEAFF. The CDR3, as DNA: TGTGCCAGCAGCCTCAGGCCCCCGAACACTGAAGCTTTCTTT.